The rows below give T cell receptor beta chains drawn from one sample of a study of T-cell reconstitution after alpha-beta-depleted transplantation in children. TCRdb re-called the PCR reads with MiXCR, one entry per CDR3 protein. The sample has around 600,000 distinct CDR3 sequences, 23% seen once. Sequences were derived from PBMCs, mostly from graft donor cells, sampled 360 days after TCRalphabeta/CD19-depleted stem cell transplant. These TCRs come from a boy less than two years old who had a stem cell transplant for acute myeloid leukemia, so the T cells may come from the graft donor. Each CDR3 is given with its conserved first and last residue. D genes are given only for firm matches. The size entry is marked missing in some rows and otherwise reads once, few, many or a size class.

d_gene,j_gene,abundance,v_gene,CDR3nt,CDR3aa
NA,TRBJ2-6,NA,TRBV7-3,TGTGCCAGCAGCTTAGGAAGTGTAGCTGGGGCCAACGTCCTGACTTTC,CASSLGSVAGANVLTF
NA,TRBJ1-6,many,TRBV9,TGTGCCAGCACCCTAGGACAGAATTCACCCCTCCACTTT,CASTLGQNSPLHF
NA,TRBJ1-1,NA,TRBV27,TGTGCCAGCAGTCCGACAAATGGGGGGGGAACTGAAGCTTTCTTT,CASSPTNGGGTEAFF
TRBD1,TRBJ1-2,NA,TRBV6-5,TGTGCCAGCAGATCCTCCGGACAGGGCTATGGCTACACCTTC,CASRSSGQGYGYTF
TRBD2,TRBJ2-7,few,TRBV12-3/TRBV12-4,TGTGCCAGCAGCCAGGGAGGGCCCGAGCAGTACTTC,CASSQGGPEQYF
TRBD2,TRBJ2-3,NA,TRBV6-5,TGTGCCAGCAGTTACGGCCCTGGACTAGCGGGGAGCACAGATACGCAGTATTTT,CASSYGPGLAGSTDTQYF
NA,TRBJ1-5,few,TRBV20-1,TGCAGTGCTAGAGTGATCAATAGCAATCAGCCCCAGCATTTT,CSARVINSNQPQHF
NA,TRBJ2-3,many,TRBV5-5,TGTGCCAGCAGCTTGTACGACAGCACAGATACGCAGTATTTT,CASSLYDSTDTQYF
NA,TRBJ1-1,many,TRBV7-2,TGTGCCAGCAGCCCGAACAGGGTCCCGAACACTGAAGCTTTCTTT,CASSPNRVPNTEAFF
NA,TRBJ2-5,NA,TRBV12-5,TGTGCTAGTGGCCCCCCAGCCCAAGAGACCCAGTACTTC,CASGPPAQETQYF
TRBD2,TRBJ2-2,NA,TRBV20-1,TGCAGTGCAACGCGCGGGGGGCCGAACACCGGGGAGCTGTTTTTT,CSATRGGPNTGELFF
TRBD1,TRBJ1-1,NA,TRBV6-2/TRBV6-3,TGTGCCAGCAGACCTACCGGGACAGGATACACTGAAGCTTTCTTT,CASRPTGTGYTEAFF
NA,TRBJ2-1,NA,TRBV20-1,TGCAGTCCAGCCTTAGGACAGCCGGGGCAGTTCTTC,CSPALGQPGQFF
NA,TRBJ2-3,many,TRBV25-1,TGTGCCAGCTCCTCCTTAGCGGTGCTTTCGGAAACGCAGTATTTT,CASSSLAVLSETQYF
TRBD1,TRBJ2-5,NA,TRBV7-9,TGTGCCAGCAGCCCACGACAGGGGCATCCAGAGACCCAGTACTTC,CASSPRQGHPETQYF
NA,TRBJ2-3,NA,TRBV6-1,TGTGCCAGCAGTGAAGTTACTGTGAGCACAGATACGCAGTATTTT,CASSEVTVSTDTQYF
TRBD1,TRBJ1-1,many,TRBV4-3,TGCGCCAGCAGCTCGACAGGGGATTCGAACACTGAAGCTTTCTTT,CASSSTGDSNTEAFF
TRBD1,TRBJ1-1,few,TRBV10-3,TGTGCCATCAGTGACGGGGGACAGCCGAACACTGAAGCTTTCTTT,CAISDGGQPNTEAFF
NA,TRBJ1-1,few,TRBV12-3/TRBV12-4,TGTGCCAGCAGCGCGCGGAAGGAAGCTTTCTTT,CASSARKEAFF
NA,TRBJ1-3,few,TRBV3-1,TGTGCCAGCAGCCAAGATCCGTGGGCCATACCTGGAAACACCATATATTTT,CASSQDPWAIPGNTIYF
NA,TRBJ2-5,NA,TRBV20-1,TGCAGTGCTACCCGGGGGACCCAAGAGACCCAGTACTTC,CSATRGTQETQYF
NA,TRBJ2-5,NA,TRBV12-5,TGTGCTAGTGGTTCGGACGGGGAGACCCAGTACTTC,CASGSDGETQYF
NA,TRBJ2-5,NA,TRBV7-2,TGTGCCAGCAGCACTACGTGGGGGGGGGCGAACTTC,CASSTTWGGANF
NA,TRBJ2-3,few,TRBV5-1,TGCGCCAGCAGCCCGGAGGGACGGATTCACACAGATACGCAGTATTTT,CASSPEGRIHTDTQYF
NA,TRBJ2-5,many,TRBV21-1,TGTGCCAGCAGCTTACCGACTGAGCAAGAGACCCAGTACTTC,CASSLPTEQETQYF
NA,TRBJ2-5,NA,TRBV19,TGTGCCAGTAGTAATTCCCCACCGCGGGAGACCCAGTACTTC,CASSNSPPRETQYF
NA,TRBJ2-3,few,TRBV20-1,TGCAGTGCTAGACATGGCGGGGTTCCCTCAGATACGCAGTATTTT,CSARHGGVPSDTQYF
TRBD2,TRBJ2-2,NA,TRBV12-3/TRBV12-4,TGTGCCAGCAGTCCTACTAGCGGGGGAATCGGGGAGCTGTTTTTT,CASSPTSGGIGELFF
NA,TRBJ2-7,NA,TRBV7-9,TGTGCCAGCAGCTTAGCAGGGTTGGGTGAGCAGTACTTC,CASSLAGLGEQYF
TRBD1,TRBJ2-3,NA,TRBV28,TGTGCCAGCAGGACGGGACAGGGAACAGATACGCAGTATTTT,CASRTGQGTDTQYF
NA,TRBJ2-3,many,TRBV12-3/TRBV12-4,TGTGCCAGCAGAGACGGACTCCAACCGCCAGATACGCAGTATTTT,CASRDGLQPPDTQYF
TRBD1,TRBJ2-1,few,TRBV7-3,TGTGCCAGCAGCTCCACGCCGACAGGGGGACAGGATGAGCAGTTCTTC,CASSSTPTGGQDEQFF
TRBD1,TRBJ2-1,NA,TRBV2,TGTGCCAGCATGAGGCAGGGGGTCTACAATGAGCAGTTCTTC,CASMRQGVYNEQFF
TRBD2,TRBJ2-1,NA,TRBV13,TGTGCCAGCAGCTTATTAGGGGCGGGGGGGAATGAGCAGTTCTTC,CASSLLGAGGNEQFF
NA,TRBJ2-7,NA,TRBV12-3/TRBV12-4,TGTGCCAGCAGCATAACAGGGATCTCCTACGAGCAGTACTTC,CASSITGISYEQYF
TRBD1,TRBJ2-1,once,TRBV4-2,TGTGCCAGCGGCCCCCGGCTCAGGGGGCGCGAGAAGCAGTTCTTC,CASGPRLRGREKQFF
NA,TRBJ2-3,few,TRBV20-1,TGCAGTGCTAGGAAGCCAGGATCTAGCACAGATACGCAGTATTTT,CSARKPGSSTDTQYF